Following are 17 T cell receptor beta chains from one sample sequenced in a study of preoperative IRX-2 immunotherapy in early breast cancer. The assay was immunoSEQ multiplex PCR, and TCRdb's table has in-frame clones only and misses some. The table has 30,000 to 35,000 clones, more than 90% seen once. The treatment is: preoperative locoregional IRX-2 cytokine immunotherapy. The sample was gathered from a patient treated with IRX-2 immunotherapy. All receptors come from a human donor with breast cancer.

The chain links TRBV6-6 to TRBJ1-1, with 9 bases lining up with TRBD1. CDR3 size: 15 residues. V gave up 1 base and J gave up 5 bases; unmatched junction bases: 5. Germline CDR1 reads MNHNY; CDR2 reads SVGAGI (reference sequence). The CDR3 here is CASSYLGQGGTEAFF. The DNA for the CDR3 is TGTGCCAGCAGTTACTTGGGACAGGGAGGGACTGAAGCTTTCTTT.

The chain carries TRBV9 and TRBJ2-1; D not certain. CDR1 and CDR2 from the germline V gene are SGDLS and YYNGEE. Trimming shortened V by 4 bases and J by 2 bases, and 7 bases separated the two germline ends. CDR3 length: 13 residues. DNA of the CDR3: TGTGCCAGCAGCCCAGACCCCTACAATGAGCAGTTCTTC. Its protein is CASSPDPYNEQFF.

The CDR3 loop is CSGTSGGESSTDTQYF. CDR3 nucleotide sequence: TGCAGCGGGACTAGCGGGGGTGAATCTAGCACAGATACGCAGTATTTT. The rearrangement uses TRBV29-1 and TRBJ2-3; 13 nucleotides align to TRBD2. V lost 7 bases to trimming and J lost 0 bases; unmatched junction nucleotides: 7. The V gene's germline CDR1 is SQVTM and CDR2 ANQGSEA. The CDR3 runs 16 residues.

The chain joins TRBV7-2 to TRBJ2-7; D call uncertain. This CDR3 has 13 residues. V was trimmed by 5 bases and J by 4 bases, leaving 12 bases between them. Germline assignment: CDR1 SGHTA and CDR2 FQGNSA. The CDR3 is CASSHSSGYEQYF. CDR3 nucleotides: TGTGCCAGCAGCCATAGTAGTGGGTACGAGCAGTACTTC.

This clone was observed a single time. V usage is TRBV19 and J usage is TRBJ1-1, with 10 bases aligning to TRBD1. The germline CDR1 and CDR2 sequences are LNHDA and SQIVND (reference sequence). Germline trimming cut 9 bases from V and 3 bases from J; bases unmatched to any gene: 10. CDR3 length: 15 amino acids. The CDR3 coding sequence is TGTGCCAGCTCTCGCCGGACAGGGGGGGACACTGAAGCTTTCTTT. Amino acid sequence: CASSRRTGGDTEAFF.

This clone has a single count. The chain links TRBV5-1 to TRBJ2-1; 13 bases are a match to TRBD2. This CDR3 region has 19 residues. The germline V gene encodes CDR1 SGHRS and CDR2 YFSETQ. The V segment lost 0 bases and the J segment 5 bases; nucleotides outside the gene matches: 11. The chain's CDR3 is CASSLGLPRLAGGNNEQFF. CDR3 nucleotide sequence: TGCGCCAGCAGCTTGGGGCTCCCCCGACTAGCGGGAGGCAACAATGAGCAGTTCTTC.

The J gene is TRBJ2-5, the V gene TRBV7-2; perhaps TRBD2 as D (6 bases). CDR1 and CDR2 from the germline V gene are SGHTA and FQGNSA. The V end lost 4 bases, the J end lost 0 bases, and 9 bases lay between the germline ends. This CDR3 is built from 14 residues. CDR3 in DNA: TGTGCCAGCAGCTCCAGCGGGTACCAAGAGACCCAGTACTTC. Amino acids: CASSSSGYQETQYF.

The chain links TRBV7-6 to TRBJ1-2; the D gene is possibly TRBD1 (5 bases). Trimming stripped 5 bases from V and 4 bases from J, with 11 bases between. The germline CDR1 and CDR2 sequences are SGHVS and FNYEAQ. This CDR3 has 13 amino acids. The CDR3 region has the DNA TGTGCCAGCAGCCCGGGCAGGGTCTATGGCTACACCTTC. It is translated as CASSPGRVYGYTF.

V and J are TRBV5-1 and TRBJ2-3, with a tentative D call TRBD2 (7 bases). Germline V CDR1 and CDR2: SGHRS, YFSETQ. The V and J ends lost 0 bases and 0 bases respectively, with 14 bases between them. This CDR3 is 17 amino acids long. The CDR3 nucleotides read TGCGCCAGCAGCTTGGAGGGGGGGGCCCCTAGCACAGATACGCAGTATTTT. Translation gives CASSLEGGAPSTDTQYF.

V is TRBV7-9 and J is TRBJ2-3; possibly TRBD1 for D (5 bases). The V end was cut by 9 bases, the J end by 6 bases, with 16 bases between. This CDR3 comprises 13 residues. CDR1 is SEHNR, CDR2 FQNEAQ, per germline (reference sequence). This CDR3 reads CARSRVSGDTQYF. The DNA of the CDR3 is TGTGCCAGGTCTAGAGTTTCAGGGGATACGCAGTATTTT.

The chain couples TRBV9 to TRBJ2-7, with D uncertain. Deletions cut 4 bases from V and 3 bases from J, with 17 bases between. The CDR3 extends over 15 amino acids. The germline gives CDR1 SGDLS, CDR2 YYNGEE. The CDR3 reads CASSPNLNQIYEQYF. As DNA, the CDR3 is TGTGCCAGCAGCCCCAACCTCAACCAGATCTACGAGCAGTACTTC. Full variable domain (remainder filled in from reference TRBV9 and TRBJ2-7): DSGVTQTPKHLITATGQRVTLRCSPRSGDLSVYWYQQSLDQGLQFLIQYYNGEERAKGNILERFSAQQFPDLHSELNLSSLELGDSALYFCASSPNLNQIYEQYFGPGTRLTVT.

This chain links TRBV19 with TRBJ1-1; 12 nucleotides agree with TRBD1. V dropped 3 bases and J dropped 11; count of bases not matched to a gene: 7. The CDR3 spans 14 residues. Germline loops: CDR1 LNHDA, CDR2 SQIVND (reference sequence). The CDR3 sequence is CASSIERDRGPAFF. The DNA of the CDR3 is TGTGCCAGTAGTATTGAGCGGGACAGGGGGCCGGCTTTCTTT.

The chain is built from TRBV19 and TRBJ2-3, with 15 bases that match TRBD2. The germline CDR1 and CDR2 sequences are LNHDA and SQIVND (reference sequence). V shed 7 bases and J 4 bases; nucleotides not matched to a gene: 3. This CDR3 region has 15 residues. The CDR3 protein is CASTGLAGGPDTQYF. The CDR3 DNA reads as TGTGCCAGTACTGGACTAGCGGGGGGGCCAGATACGCAGTATTTT. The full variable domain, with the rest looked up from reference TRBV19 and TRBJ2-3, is DGGITQSPKYLFRKEGQNVTLSCEQNLNHDAMYWYRQDPGQGLRLIYYSQIVNDFQKGDIAEGYSVSREKKESFPLTVTSAQKNPTAFYLCASTGLAGGPDTQYFGPGTRLTVL.

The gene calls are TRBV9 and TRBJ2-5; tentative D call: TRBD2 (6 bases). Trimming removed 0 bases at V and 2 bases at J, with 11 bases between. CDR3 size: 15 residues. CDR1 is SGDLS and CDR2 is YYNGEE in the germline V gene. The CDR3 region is CASSVERAVQETQYF. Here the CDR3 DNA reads TGTGCCAGCAGCGTAGAGCGGGCGGTACAAGAGACCCAGTACTTC.

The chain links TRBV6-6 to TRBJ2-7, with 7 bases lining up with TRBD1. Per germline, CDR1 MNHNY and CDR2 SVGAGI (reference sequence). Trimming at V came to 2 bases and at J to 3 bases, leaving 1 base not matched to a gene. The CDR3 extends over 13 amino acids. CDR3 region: CASSYRDSYEQYF. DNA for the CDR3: TGTGCCAGCAGTTACCGGGACAGCTACGAGCAGTACTTC.

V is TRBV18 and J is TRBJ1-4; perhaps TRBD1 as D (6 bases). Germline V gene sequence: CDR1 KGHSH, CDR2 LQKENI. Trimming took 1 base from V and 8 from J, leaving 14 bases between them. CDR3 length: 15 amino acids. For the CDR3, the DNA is TGTGCCAGCTCACCACGACAGGAAGGTGGAGAAAAACTGTTTTTT. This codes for CASSPRQEGGEKLFF.

Here the CDR3 reads CASSLQPTGETQYF. The CDR3 region has the DNA TGTGCCAGCAGCTTACAGCCAACCGGGGAGACCCAGTACTTC. The rearrangement joins TRBV7-3 to TRBJ2-5, with unresolved D. V lost 2 bases to trimming and J lost 5 bases, with 12 bases between them. Per the germline V gene, CDR1 is SGHTA and CDR2 is FQGTGA. The CDR3 is 14 amino acids.